One sample yielded the 19 T cell receptor beta chains listed below, sequenced in a study of Ad26.COV2.S vaccination and SARS-CoV-2 variants. Using immunoSEQ multiplex PCR, the repertoire was profiled, and TCRdb retains in-frame clones only, with some absent. Of 350,000 to 450,000 clones listed, about 90% are singletons. The treatment here: approximately 18 received Ad26.COV2.S at low or high dose, single or two shots; 5 received placebo; per-sample allocation not given. Sampling was done on day 63 after the first vaccine or placebo injection. The sample was peripheral blood, taken in a trial of Ad26.COV2.S vaccine versus placebo. Every receptor here comes from a person aged 18-60 years who received the Ad26.COV2.S COVID-19 vaccine or a placebo.

The chain joins TRBV6-5 to TRBJ1-3; maybe TRBD1 (5 bases). Trimming shortened V by 4 bases and J by 4 bases, and 14 bases separated the two germline ends. The germline V gene encodes CDR1 MNHEY and CDR2 SVGAGI. CDR3 length: 15 residues. For the CDR3, the DNA is TGTGCCAGCAGTTCCAACGACAGACCAGGAAACACCATATATTTT. This encodes CASSSNDRPGNTIYF.

The V and J genes are TRBV18 and TRBJ1-1; TRBD1 is a possible D gene (6 bases). Germline V gene lookup returns CDR1 KGHSH and CDR2 LQKENI. The CDR3 loop spans 14 amino acids. V lost 0 bases, J lost 3 bases, and 8 bases lay in between. The CDR3 nucleotides read TGTGCCAGCTCACCACCGGGGGCGTACACTGAAGCTTTCTTT. Residues: CASSPPGAYTEAFF.

The rearrangement joins TRBV7-9 to TRBJ2-5; tentatively, D is TRBD1 or TRBD2 (6 bases each). Trimming took off 3 bases at V and 4 bases at J, with 21 bases between the two ends. Germline V CDR1 and CDR2: SEHNR, FQNEAQ (reference sequence). The CDR3 consists of 17 residues. The CDR3 sequence: CASSFQVGGQVGETQYF. The CDR3 nucleotides are TGTGCCAGCAGCTTTCAAGTGGGGGGCCAGGTAGGAGAGACCCAGTACTTC.

V and J are TRBV10-1 and TRBJ1-1, with D possibly TRBD1 on 6 matching bases. This CDR3 spans 15 amino acids. V shed 2 bases and J shed 1 base, with 11 bases lying between them. Germline assignment: CDR1 WNHNN and CDR2 SYGVQD (reference sequence). The DNA for the CDR3 is TGCGCCAGCAGTGAGGGGGGCGTGGGGAACACTGAAGCTTTCTTT. Its translation: CASSEGGVGNTEAFF.

In DNA, the CDR3 is TGCAGTGCTAGGATCGGGTCAGTAGCTTTCTTT. Encoded protein: CSARIGSVAFF. The gene calls are TRBV20-1 and TRBJ1-1; D not certain. Germline-derived CDR1 and CDR2 are DFQATT and SNEGSKA (reference sequence). V was trimmed by 3 bases and J by 10 bases, leaving 12 bases between them. This CDR3 has 11 amino acids.

This clone was recorded only once. The V and J genes are TRBV7-2 and TRBJ2-3, with D possibly being TRBD1 (6 bases). Deletions cut 2 bases from V and 0 bases from J, with 12 bases between. This CDR3 contains 16 residues. Germline CDR1 is SGHTA and CDR2 is FQGNSA. The CDR3 loop reads CASSLRGWQSTDTQYF. CDR3 in DNA: TGTGCCAGCAGCTTAAGGGGGTGGCAAAGCACAGATACGCAGTATTTT.

V and J are TRBV5-1 and TRBJ1-6; D perhaps matches TRBD1 (5 bases). CDR3 length: 17 residues. Germline V lookup: CDR1 SGHRS, CDR2 YFSETQ. The germline V and J ends were trimmed by 2 bases and 2 bases, with 14 bases remaining between them. The CDR3 DNA is TGCGCCAGCAGCTTAGCCGGGACTAACCCCTATAATTCACCCCTCCACTTT. Its protein product is CASSLAGTNPYNSPLHF.

This clone was observed once. The chain is built from TRBV19 and TRBJ1-1; possible D gene TRBD1, 6 bases. Germline CDR1 reads LNHDA; CDR2 reads SQIVND (reference sequence). The length of the CDR3 is 15 residues. Trimming left V 6 bases short and J 5 bases short, with 19 bases between. CDR3: CASSLIQGRRTEAFF. The CDR3 DNA sequence: TGTGCCAGTAGCCTCATCCAGGGGCGGAGGACTGAAGCTTTCTTT.

V usage is TRBV6-5 and J usage is TRBJ2-3; 8 bases align to TRBD1. This CDR3 region has 14 residues. Germline CDR1 reads MNHEY; CDR2 reads SVGAGI. V trimming: 10 bases; J trimming: 0 bases; junction bases outside the gene matches: 6. CDR3 nucleotides: TGTGCCACCCGGACAGGGCTCAGCACAGATACGCAGTATTTT. Encoded protein: CATRTGLSTDTQYF.

This chain connects TRBV6-4 to TRBJ2-3, with D perhaps TRBD1 (5 bases). V gave up 6 bases and J gave up 0 bases, with 13 bases separating them. The CDR3 sequence is 15 residues long. The germline CDR1 and CDR2 sequences are MRHNA and SNTAGT. The CDR3 bases are TGTGCCAGCAGGGCTGACAGACCTAGCACAGATACGCAGTATTTT. Translation gives CASRADRPSTDTQYF.

The chain is built from TRBV11-3 and TRBJ2-5, with D maybe TRBD2 (6 bases). This CDR3 comprises 14 residues. From germline, CDR1 is SGHNT and CDR2 YENEEA. V lost 3 bases to trimming and J lost 1 base, with 9 bases between them. CDR3 nucleotides: TGTGCCAGCAGCTTGAGTAGCGGCCAAGAGACCCAGTACTTC. Residues: CASSLSSGQETQYF.

This rearrangement joins TRBV7-2 to TRBJ2-2; TRBD2 matches at 11 bases. The germline CDR1 and CDR2 sequences are SGHTA and FQGNSA. V gave up 1 base and J gave up 9 bases; unmatched junction bases: 4. This CDR3 comprises 15 residues. This CDR3 reads CASSLGSTSGRELFF. In DNA form, the CDR3 reads TGTGCCAGCAGCTTAGGATCGACTAGCGGGAGGGAGCTGTTTTTT.

The gene calls are TRBV4-3 and TRBJ1-2; no clear D. The germline V gene encodes CDR1 LGHNA and CDR2 YSLEER. There are 16 residues in the CDR3. V shed 1 base and J shed 3 bases, with 15 bases lying between them. CDR3 protein: CASSQVPQVRDYGYTF. CDR3 in DNA: TGCGCCAGCAGCCAAGTACCGCAGGTCCGGGACTATGGCTACACCTTC.

This clone is a singleton in its sample. The V call is TRBV5-4, the J call TRBJ2-7; 7 nucleotides match TRBD1. The J segment lost 3 bases and the V segment lost 2 bases, leaving 11 bases of the junction unmatched. The CDR3 has 16 amino acids. CDR1 is SGHNT and CDR2 is YYREEE in the germline V gene (reference sequence). The CDR3 reads CASSLRLGTADYEQYF. In DNA, the CDR3 is TGTGCCAGCAGCTTACGGCTCGGGACAGCAGACTACGAGCAGTACTTC.

The rearrangement links TRBV2 to TRBJ1-1; TRBD1 is a possible D gene (5 bases). V was cut by 3 bases and J by 0 bases, with 8 bases left in between. CDR3 size: 14 residues. Germline CDR1 and CDR2: SNHLY and FYNNEI. The CDR3 DNA sequence: TGTGCCAGCAGTGATCGGGGGATGAACACTGAAGCTTTCTTT. As protein: CASSDRGMNTEAFF.

This chain's CDR3 is CASSRDRGLAEAFF. DNA for the CDR3: TGTGCCAGCAGTAGGGACAGGGGGCTGGCTGAAGCTTTCTTT. The V call is TRBV6-2 or TRBV6-3, the J call TRBJ1-1, with 12 bases fitting TRBD1. V was clipped by 5 bases and J by 6 bases; unmatched bases: 4. The CDR3 sequence is 14 residues long. The germline V gene encodes CDR1 MNHEY and CDR2 SVGEGT.

V and J are TRBV19 and TRBJ1-2; tentatively, D is TRBD1 (6 bases). CDR1 is LNHDA and CDR2 is SQIVND in the germline V gene (reference sequence). V was trimmed by 3 bases and J by 7 bases, leaving 9 bases between them. The CDR3 length is 12 residues. CDR3 residues: CASSILDSGYTF. The CDR3 region has the DNA TGTGCCAGTAGTATTCTGGACAGTGGCTACACCTTC.

V and J are TRBV3-1 (or the pseudogene TRBV3-2) and TRBJ2-7; TRBD2 matches at 13 bases. The CDR3 loop spans 19 amino acids. The germline V gene encodes CDR1 LGHDT and CDR2 YNNKEL (reference sequence). V shed 4 bases and J 0 bases; nucleotides not matched to a gene: 12. The CDR3 sequence: CASSPLLTSGGKVSYEQYF. The CDR3 bases are TGTGCCAGCAGCCCTCTCTTGACTAGCGGGGGGAAAGTCTCCTACGAGCAGTACTTC.

The V and J genes are TRBV6-4 and TRBJ1-2; D is uncertain. Germline CDR1 reads MRHNA; CDR2 reads SNTAGT. The CDR3 is 13 residues long. Trimming took 6 bases from V and 7 from J, leaving 15 bases between them. In DNA form, the CDR3 reads TGTGCCAGCAGCCGAATCCGGGCTCTTGGCTACACCTTC. Encoded protein: CASSRIRALGYTF.